This T cell receptor (beta chain) was sequenced for a study of cytomegalovirus exposure and HLA in healthy donors. Study-wide background: The Caucasian-associated ancestry cluster held roughly 81% of 300 to 500 genotyped donors.

Notes on this clone: The antigen is undetermined.

The CDR3 runs 16 residues. With 8 bases clipped from V and 0 bases from J, the junction kept 12 bases outside the gene matches. CDR1 is SGHVS, CDR2 FQNEAQ, per germline. The study, taken as a whole, reports: Presence/absence analyses treated sequencing depth as roughly uniform across donors. High sensitivity and specificity were reportedly achieved when the classifier diagnosed cytomegalovirus status. Association of a missense DCLRE1C variant with TCR beta V- and J-gene trimming was reported in a later analysis.

The PCR employed 60 Vbeta primers together with 13 Jbeta primers. Some clones are missing from TCRdb's copy, which holds only in-frame ones; the method was immunoSEQ multiplex PCR. The repertoire table contains 200,000 to 250,000 clones. The gene calls are TRBV7-8 and TRBJ1-2; 7 nucleotides match TRBD1. Specimen: PBMCs. The sequence was obtained from a girl aged 2 to 10 in good health and CMV-seropositive. CDR3 sequence reads: CASGPITGVPNYGYTF. CDR3 bases: TGTGCCAGCGGCCCGATTACAGGGGTACCTAACTATGGCTACACCTTC.